This T cell receptor (beta chain) was sequenced for a study of a mutant IDH1 vaccine in newly diagnosed glioma listed by TCRdb under 2021. For the wider study: Of the roughly 34 treated patients, around 62% were male and around 40% were female, and a mean age of 40.4 years was recorded. Prior to enrollment, standard therapy consisting of radiotherapy alone, temozolomide alone, or radiochemotherapy with temozolomide had been administered to patients, with the combination being received by most patients. Peripheral blood was collected at six visits: V03 (baseline), V05, V07, V10, V12 and V13. For exploratory analyses, fewer than 30 treated patients had longitudinal TCRB deep sequencing done wherever samples were available. Results and caveats for the whole study, not just this receptor: Immune responses induced by the vaccine were seen in more than 85% of patients across multiple MHC alleles. Selection of PBMC samples for TCRB deep sequencing was based on availability. The authors noted that analyses of patient blood samples could not be reproduced because of sample limitations. Changes in the top peripheral T cell clonotypes picked up by TCRB sequencing did not appear to be linked to pseudoprogression.

Per the publication, the time point label means: baseline, week 1 (first vaccination visit). Sample treatment or condition, as interpreted from the label and publication: pre-vaccination baseline after standard-of-care therapy. Donors had newly diagnosed WHO grade 3 or 4 IDH1-mutant astrocytomas with loss of nuclear ATRX. The samples were drawn from NOA16, a multicentre, single-arm, open-label phase I trial in Germany that tested a mutant IDH1 peptide vaccine in humans for the first time. For immunogenicity testing, the blood drawn at visit V03 was used as the baseline sample. Genomic DNA for TCRB sequencing was isolated from EDTA blood with the DNeasy Blood and Tissue Kit. Library prep was done by the immunoSEQ multiplex PCR assay. The hsTCRB Kit was used according to the manufacturer's protocol to amplify rearranged TCR beta chain sequences. An Illumina MiSeq was used to sequence the TCRB libraries. The published analysis was carried out like this. Demultiplexing, trimming and gene mapping were performed with the kit vendor's proprietary platform. The clones in this table, taken by TCRdb from immuneACCESS, are in-frame only. Not every clone is retained; where verified, under half of the shortfall comes from an unresolved V gene, and the cause of the rest is unknown. D and trimming were read from the DNA, whereas the V and J calls and clone size are those reported in that table. This sample holds approximately 52,000 clones; 65% to 80% were observed only once. The ten biggest clones cover 1.5% to 2% of the sample.

This clone was recorded only once. There is no known antigen for this receptor. No much larger clonotype is one base removed from it; base qualities were not supplied. Inclusive of the bounding cysteine and phenylalanine, the CDR3 is 12 residues long. The read is trimmed to its CDR3 DNA, 36 bases read in frame from base 1. Per the germline V gene, MNHNS is the CDR1 and SASEGT is the CDR2. The V end loses 11 bases and the J end loses 2 bases, and a stretch of 13 bases separates them. The material was PBMCs, obtained from a glioma patient treated with radiotherapy, temozolomide or both. This receptor was taken from a woman aged 40 to 55 with glioma. The sequence links TRBV6-1 to TRBJ2-7; possibly the D gene is TRBD1, per 7 matching bases. CDR3 reads: CAGGGTAYEQYF. The DNA is as follows: TGTGCCGGAGGGGGGACAGCCTACGAGCAGTACTTC.